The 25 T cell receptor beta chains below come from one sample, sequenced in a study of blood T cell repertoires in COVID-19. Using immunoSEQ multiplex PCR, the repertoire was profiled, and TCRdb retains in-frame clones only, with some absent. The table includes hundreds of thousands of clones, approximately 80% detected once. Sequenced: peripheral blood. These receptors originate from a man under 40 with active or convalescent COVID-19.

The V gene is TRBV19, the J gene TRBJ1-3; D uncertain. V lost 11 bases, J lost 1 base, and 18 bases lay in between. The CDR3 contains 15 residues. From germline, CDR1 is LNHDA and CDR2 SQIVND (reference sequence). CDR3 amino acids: CAGLIRHPSGNTIYF. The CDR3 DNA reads TGTGCCGGCTTGATTCGACACCCTTCTGGAAACACCATATATTTT.

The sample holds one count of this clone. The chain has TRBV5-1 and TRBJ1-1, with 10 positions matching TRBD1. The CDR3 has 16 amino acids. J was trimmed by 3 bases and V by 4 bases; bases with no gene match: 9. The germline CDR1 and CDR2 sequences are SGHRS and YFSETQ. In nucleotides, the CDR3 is TGCGCCAGCAGCCCGGGGGACAGGGGTTTTTACACTGAAGCTTTCTTT. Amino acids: CASSPGDRGFYTEAFF.

Here the CDR3 DNA reads TGTGCCAGCAGCTCCAGGCAGCGGACAGGGAAGCAGTTCTTC. Amino acids: CASSSRQRTGKQFF. The chain uses TRBV5-6 and TRBJ2-1; 8 positions match TRBD1. The CDR3 extends over 14 amino acids. The trim removed 3 bases at V and 11 bases at J, leaving 10 bases unmatched. Looked up from germline, CDR1 is SGHDT and CDR2 is YYEEEE.

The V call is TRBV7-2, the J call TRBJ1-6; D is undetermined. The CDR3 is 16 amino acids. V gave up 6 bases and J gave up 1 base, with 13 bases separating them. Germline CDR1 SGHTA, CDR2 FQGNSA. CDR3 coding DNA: TGTGCCAGCAGAGTTCTGGCCAGGTCCTATAATTCACCCCTCCACTTT. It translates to CASRVLARSYNSPLHF.

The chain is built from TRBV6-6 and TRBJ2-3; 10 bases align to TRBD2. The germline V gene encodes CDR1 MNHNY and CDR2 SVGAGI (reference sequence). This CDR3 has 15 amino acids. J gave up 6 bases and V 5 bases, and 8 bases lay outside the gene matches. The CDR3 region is CASSQSGGAWDTQYF. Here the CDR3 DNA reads TGTGCCAGCAGTCAGAGCGGGGGGGCTTGGGATACGCAGTATTTT.

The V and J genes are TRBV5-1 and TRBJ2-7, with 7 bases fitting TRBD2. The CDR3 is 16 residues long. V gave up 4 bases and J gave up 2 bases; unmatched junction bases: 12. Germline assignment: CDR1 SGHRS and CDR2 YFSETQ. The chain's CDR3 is CASSPGGSQRAYEQYF. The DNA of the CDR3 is TGCGCCAGCAGCCCCGGGGGGTCACAAAGAGCCTACGAGCAGTACTTC. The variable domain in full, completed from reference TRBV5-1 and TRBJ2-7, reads KAGVTQTPRYLIKTRGQQVTLSCSPISGHRSVSWYQQTPGQGLQFLFEYFSETQRNKGNFPGRFSGRQFSNSRSEMNVSTLELGDSALYLCASSPGGSQRAYEQYFGPGTRLTVT.

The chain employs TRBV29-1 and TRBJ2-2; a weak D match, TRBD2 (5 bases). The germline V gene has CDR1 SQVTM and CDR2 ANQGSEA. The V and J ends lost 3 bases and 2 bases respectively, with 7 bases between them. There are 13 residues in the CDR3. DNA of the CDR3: TGCAGCGTTGATACTAGTAACACCGGGGAGCTGTTTTTT. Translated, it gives CSVDTSNTGELFF.

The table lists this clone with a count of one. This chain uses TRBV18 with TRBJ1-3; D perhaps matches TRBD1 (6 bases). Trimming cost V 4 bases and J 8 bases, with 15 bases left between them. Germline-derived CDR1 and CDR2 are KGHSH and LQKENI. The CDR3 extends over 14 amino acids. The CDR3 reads CASSLMDRGDTIYF. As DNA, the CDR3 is TGTGCCAGCTCACTCATGGACAGAGGTGACACCATATATTTT.

The CDR3: CASSEARGAHQTQYF. The DNA for the CDR3 is TGTGCCAGCAGTGAAGCGCGGGGAGCGCACCAGACCCAGTACTTC. This chain joins TRBV2 and TRBJ2-5; D might be TRBD2 (6 bases). This CDR3 region has 15 residues. Germline assignment: CDR1 SNHLY and CDR2 FYNNEI. Trimming took 0 bases from V and 6 from J, leaving 14 bases between them.

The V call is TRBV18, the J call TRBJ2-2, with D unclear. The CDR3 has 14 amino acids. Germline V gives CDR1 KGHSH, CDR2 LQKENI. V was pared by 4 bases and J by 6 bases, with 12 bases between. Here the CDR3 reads CASSLASGAGELFF. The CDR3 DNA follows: TGTGCCAGCTCACTTGCTAGTGGAGCCGGGGAGCTGTTTTTT.

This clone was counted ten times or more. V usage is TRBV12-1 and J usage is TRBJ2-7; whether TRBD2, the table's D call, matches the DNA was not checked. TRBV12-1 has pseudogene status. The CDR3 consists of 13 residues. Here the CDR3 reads CASSPSGIEEQYF. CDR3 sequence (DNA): TGTGCCAGCAGCCCGTCGGGGATAGAAGAGCAGTACTTC.

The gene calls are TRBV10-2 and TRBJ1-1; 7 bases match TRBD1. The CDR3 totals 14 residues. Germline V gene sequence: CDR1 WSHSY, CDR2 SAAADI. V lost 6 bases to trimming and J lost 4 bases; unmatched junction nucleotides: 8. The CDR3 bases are TGCGCCAGCAGGCGACAGGGATGGGGCACTGAAGCTTTCTTT. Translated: CASRRQGWGTEAFF.

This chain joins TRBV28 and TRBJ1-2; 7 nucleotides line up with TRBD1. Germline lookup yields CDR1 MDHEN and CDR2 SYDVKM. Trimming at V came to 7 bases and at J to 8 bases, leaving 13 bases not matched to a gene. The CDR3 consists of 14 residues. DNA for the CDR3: TGTGCCAGCACTACTCCAGGGGGATCTTCGGGCTACACCTTC. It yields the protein CASTTPGGSSGYTF.

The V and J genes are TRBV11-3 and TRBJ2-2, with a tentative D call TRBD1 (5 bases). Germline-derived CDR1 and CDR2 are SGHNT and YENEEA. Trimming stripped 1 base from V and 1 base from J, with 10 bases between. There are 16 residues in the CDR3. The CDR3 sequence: CASSLGPGRNTGELFF. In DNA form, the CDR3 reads TGTGCCAGCAGCTTAGGTCCAGGGCGGAACACCGGGGAGCTGTTTTTT. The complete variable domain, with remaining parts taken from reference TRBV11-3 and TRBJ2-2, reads EAGVVQSPRYKIIEKKQPVAFWCNPISGHNTLYWYLQNLGQGPELLIRYENEEAVDDSQLPKDRFSAERLKGVDSTLKIQPAELGDSAVYLCASSLGPGRNTGELFFGEGSRLTVL.

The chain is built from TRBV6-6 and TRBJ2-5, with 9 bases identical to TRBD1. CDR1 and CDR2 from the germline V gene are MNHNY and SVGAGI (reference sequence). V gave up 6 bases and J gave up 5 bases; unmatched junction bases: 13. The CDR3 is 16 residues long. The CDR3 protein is CASSDGGQGASETQYF. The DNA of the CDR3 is TGTGCCAGCAGCGACGGGGGACAGGGAGCTTCCGAGACCCAGTACTTC.

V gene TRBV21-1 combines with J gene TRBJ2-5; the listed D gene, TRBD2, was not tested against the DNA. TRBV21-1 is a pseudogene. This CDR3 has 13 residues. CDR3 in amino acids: CASSKGGGRGQYF. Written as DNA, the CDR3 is TGTGCCAGCAGCAAAGGGGGCGGGAGGGGGCAGTACTTC.

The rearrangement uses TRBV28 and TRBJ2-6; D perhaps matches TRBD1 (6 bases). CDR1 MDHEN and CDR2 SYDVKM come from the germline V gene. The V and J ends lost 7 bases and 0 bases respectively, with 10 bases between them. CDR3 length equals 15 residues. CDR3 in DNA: TGTGCCAGCACCCTAGGGGGCTCTGGGGCCAACGTCCTGACTTTC. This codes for CASTLGGSGANVLTF.

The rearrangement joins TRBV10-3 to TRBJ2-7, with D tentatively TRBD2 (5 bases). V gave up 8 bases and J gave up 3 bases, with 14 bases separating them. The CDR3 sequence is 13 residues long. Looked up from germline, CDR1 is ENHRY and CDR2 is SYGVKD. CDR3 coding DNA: TGTGCCATCGCGGGCCAATCGGTCTACGAGCAGTACTTC. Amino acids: CAIAGQSVYEQYF.

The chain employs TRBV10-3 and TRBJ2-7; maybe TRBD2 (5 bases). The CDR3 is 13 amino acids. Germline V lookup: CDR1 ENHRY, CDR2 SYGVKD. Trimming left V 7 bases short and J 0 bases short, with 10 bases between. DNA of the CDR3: TGTGCCATCACGCCTGGGAGCTCCTACGAGCAGTACTTC. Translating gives CAITPGSSYEQYF.

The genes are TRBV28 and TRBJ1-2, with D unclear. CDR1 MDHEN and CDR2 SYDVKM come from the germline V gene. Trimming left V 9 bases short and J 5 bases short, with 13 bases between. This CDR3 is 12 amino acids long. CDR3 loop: CASARPAYGYTF. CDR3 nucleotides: TGTGCCAGTGCCCGGCCAGCGTATGGCTACACCTTC.

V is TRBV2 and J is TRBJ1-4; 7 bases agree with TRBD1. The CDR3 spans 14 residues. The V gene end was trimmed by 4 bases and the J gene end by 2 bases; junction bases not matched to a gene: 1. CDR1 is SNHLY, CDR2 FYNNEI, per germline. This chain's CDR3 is CASSARGTNEKLFF. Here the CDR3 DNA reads TGTGCCAGCAGTGCCAGGGGGACTAATGAAAAACTGTTTTTT.

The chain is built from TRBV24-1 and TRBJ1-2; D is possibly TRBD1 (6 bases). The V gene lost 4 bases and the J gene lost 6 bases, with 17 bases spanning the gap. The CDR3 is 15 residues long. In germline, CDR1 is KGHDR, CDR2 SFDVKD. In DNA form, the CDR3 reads TGTGCCACCAGTGAAGGGTCAGGGGTTATGGATGGCTACACCTTC. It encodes CATSEGSGVMDGYTF.

DNA for the CDR3: TGTGCCAGCAGCCAAGAAACTAGCGGGGGGGCAGATACGCAGTATTTT. It encodes CASSQETSGGADTQYF. J is TRBJ2-3 and V is TRBV14; TRBD2 matches 13 bases. The CDR3 spans 16 residues. The J segment lost 4 bases and the V segment lost 0 bases, leaving 1 base of the junction unmatched. From germline, CDR1 is SGHDN and CDR2 FVKESK. The variable domain in full, with the rest retrieved from reference TRBV14 and TRBJ2-3, is EAGVTQFPSHSVIEKGQTVTLRCDPISGHDNLYWYRRVMGKEIKFLLHFVKESKQDESGMPNNRFLAERTGGTYSTLKVQPAELEDSGVYFCASSQETSGGADTQYFGPGTRLTVL.

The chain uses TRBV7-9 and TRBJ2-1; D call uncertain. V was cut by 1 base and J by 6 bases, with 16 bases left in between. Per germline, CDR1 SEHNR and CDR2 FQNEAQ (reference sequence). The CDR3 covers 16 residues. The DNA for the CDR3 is TGTGCCAGCAGCTTAGAGCGCAGAGTAGGCTCCAATGAGCAGTTCTTC. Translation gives CASSLERRVGSNEQFF.

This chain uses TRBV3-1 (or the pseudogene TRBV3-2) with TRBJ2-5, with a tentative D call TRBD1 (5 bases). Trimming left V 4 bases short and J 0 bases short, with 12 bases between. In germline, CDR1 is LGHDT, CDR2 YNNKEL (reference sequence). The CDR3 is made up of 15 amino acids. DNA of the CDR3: TGTGCCAGCAGCCCGGTAGGGGAATACCAAGAGACCCAGTACTTC. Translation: CASSPVGEYQETQYF.